These 25 T cell receptor beta chains share one sample of origin, sequenced in a study of blood T cell repertoires in COVID-19. Method: immunoSEQ multiplex PCR; TCRdb's copy keeps in-frame clones and lacks some. The repertoire holds a few hundred thousand clones, roughly 91% seen once, with roughly 2.9% in the top ten. The sample taken for sequencing was PBMCs or T cells enriched from blood (not recorded which). These receptor sequences come from a woman between 45 and 60 years old who had been exposed to COVID-19.

This chain connects TRBV10-3 to TRBJ1-1; 10 bases align to TRBD1. The length of the CDR3 is 15 residues. Unmatched junction bases numbered 5, after V lost 6 bases and J lost 1 base. The germline gives CDR1 ENHRY, CDR2 SYGVKD. CDR3 loop: CAIRGQGTKNTEAFF. In DNA form, the CDR3 reads TGTGCCATCAGGGGACAGGGGACGAAGAACACTGAAGCTTTCTTT.

This chain joins TRBV7-2 and TRBJ2-1, with TRBD1 matching over 7 bases. Germline CDR1 is SGHTA and CDR2 is FQGNSA. There are 15 residues in the CDR3. With V trimmed by 1 base and J by 3 bases, 3 bases remained unmatched. The CDR3 DNA sequence: TGTGCCAGCAGCTTAGAAAGGGGGCACTACAATGAGCAGTTCTTC. It is translated as CASSLERGHYNEQFF.

The chain carries TRBV27 and TRBJ1-5, with 10 bases identical to TRBD1. V shed 5 bases and J 3 bases; nucleotides not matched to a gene: 4. The germline V gene encodes CDR1 MNHEY and CDR2 SMNVEV (reference sequence). CDR3 length: 15 amino acids. CDR3 protein: CASSDRGQLNQPQHF. The DNA for the CDR3 is TGTGCCAGCAGTGACAGGGGGCAACTCAATCAGCCCCAGCATTTT.

J is TRBJ2-2 and V is TRBV7-8; TRBD1 aligns across 10 bases. This CDR3 region has 15 residues. Germline V gene lookup returns CDR1 SGHVS and CDR2 FQNEAQ. Germline trimming cut 5 bases from V and 7 bases from J; bases unmatched to any gene: 7. The CDR3 loop reads CASSPSGQGGGELFF. CDR3 bases: TGTGCCAGCAGCCCGAGCGGACAGGGGGGCGGGGAGCTGTTTTTT.

This rearrangement joins TRBV28 to TRBJ1-2; possibly TRBD1 for D (5 bases). Trimming took off 10 bases at V and 4 bases at J, with 16 bases between the two ends. CDR1 and CDR2 (germline): MDHEN, SYDVKM. CDR3 length: 13 amino acids. Here the CDR3 reads CATRKTGLYGYTF. Written as DNA, the CDR3 is TGTGCCACCAGAAAAACAGGTCTCTATGGCTACACCTTC.

This chain connects TRBV29-1 to TRBJ1-1; maybe TRBD1 (5 bases). V lost 2 bases and J 6 bases, leaving 10 bases between the germline ends. The CDR3 has 12 amino acids. Per germline, CDR1 SQVTM and CDR2 ANQGSEA. CDR3 nucleotides: TGCAGCGTTGAACAGGGTGGGGCTGAAGCTTTCTTT. It codes for CSVEQGGAEAFF.

The chain couples TRBV29-1 to TRBJ2-7; 8 bases align to TRBD1. The trim removed 6 bases at V and 4 bases at J, leaving 8 bases unmatched. The CDR3 covers 13 residues. The germline CDR1 and CDR2 sequences are SQVTM and ANQGSEA. The CDR3 protein is CSVQTGGSYEQYF. In DNA, the CDR3 is TGCAGCGTCCAAACAGGGGGTTCGTACGAGCAGTACTTC.

This sequence joins TRBV2 and TRBJ2-6; 8 bases map to TRBD2. Germline loops: CDR1 SNHLY, CDR2 FYNNEI. With 6 bases clipped from V and 0 bases from J, the junction kept 10 bases outside the gene matches. The CDR3 has 18 residues. CDR3 sequence (DNA): TGTGCCAGCAGGGCCGCCAGCGGGGGTACCTCTGGGGCCAACGTCCTGACTTTC. Protein sequence: CASRAASGGTSGANVLTF.

V is TRBV18 and J is TRBJ2-5; D remains ambiguous. Trimming cost V 1 base and J 5 bases, with 5 bases left between them. The CDR3 is 12 residues long. CDR1 KGHSH and CDR2 LQKENI come from the germline V gene. CDR3 protein: CASSPREETQYF. The CDR3, as DNA: TGTGCCAGCTCACCACGAGAGGAGACCCAGTACTTC.

The V and J genes are TRBV7-6 and TRBJ1-3, with a weak D call TRBD1 (6 bases). This CDR3 comprises 18 residues. Germline assignment: CDR1 SGHVS and CDR2 FNYEAQ. Trimming pared 5 bases from V and 2 bases from J, leaving 22 bases between. CDR3 coding DNA: TGTGCCAGCAGCCTCCGGGGGGAGCAGGGGTTGGCTGGAAACACCATATATTTT. Translating gives CASSLRGEQGLAGNTIYF.

Regarding this clone: Other DNA sequences in this sample translate to the same CDR3. J is TRBJ2-3 and V is TRBV7-8; 7 nucleotides agree with TRBD2. Germline CDR1 is SGHVS and CDR2 is FQNEAQ. V trimming: 2 bases; J trimming: 2 bases; junction bases outside the gene matches: 4. This CDR3 has 15 amino acids. The CDR3 DNA sequence: TGTGCCAGCAGCTTATCGGGGGGATCCACAGATACGCAGTATTTT. As protein: CASSLSGGSTDTQYF.

V is TRBV18 and J is TRBJ2-1, with 12 bases identical to TRBD2. The CDR3 length is 15 residues. The germline CDR1 and CDR2 sequences are KGHSH and LQKENI. J lost 10 bases, V lost 5 bases, and 9 bases had no gene match. CDR3: CASSSSSGGEREQFF. The CDR3 DNA reads TGTGCCAGCTCATCCTCTAGCGGGGGGGAGAGGGAGCAGTTCTTC.

This clone was counted between two and nine times. V and J are TRBV5-1 and TRBJ1-6, with unresolved D. There are 14 residues in the CDR3. The germline gives CDR1 SGHRS, CDR2 YFSETQ. Trimming shortened V by 2 bases and J by 5 bases, and 8 bases separated the two germline ends. The CDR3 protein is CASSFAGDNSPLHF. The CDR3 bases are TGCGCCAGCAGCTTTGCGGGAGATAATTCACCCCTCCACTTT.

The V and J genes are TRBV5-1 and TRBJ2-3; no firm D call. The length of the CDR3 is 14 residues. Germline CDR1 SGHRS, CDR2 YFSETQ. Trimming took 0 bases from V and 2 from J, leaving 7 bases between them. The DNA of the CDR3 is TGCGCCAGCAGCTTGGCAACAATCACAGATACGCAGTATTTT. This translates into CASSLATITDTQYF. The full variable domain, completed using reference TRBV5-1 and TRBJ2-3, is KAGVTQTPRYLIKTRGQQVTLSCSPISGHRSVSWYQQTPGQGLQFLFEYFSETQRNKGNFPGRFSGRQFSNSRSEMNVSTLELGDSALYLCASSLATITDTQYFGPGTRLTVL.

The chain uses TRBV29-1 and TRBJ2-2, with a possible D match to TRBD2 (5 bases). Germline V lookup: CDR1 SQVTM, CDR2 ANQGSEA. This CDR3 is built from 14 residues. The V gene lost 6 bases and the J gene lost 0 bases, with 11 bases spanning the gap. The CDR3 is CSVERTANTGELFF. DNA of the CDR3: TGCAGCGTCGAGCGGACTGCGAACACCGGGGAGCTGTTTTTT.

The chain links TRBV5-5 to TRBJ1-6, with TRBD1 matching over 9 bases. J was trimmed by 4 bases and V by 5 bases; bases with no gene match: 7. Germline V CDR1 and CDR2: SGHKS, YYEKEE (reference sequence). This CDR3 has 16 amino acids. The CDR3 here is CASRLGTGIYNSPLHF. Written as DNA, the CDR3 is TGTGCCAGCAGACTTGGGACAGGGATTTATAATTCACCCCTCCACTTT.

This chain joins TRBV7-8 and TRBJ2-1, with a possible D match to TRBD1 (5 bases). The CDR3 runs to 16 residues. V was clipped by 4 bases and J by 6 bases, with 19 bases between them. Per germline, CDR1 SGHVS and CDR2 FQNEAQ. CDR3 DNA sequence: TGTGCCAGCAGCTCCCAAGGGGTCTTTGTTGGCAATGAGCAGTTCTTC. Translating it yields CASSSQGVFVGNEQFF.

The genes are TRBV19 and TRBJ2-3; 12 nucleotides align to TRBD2. Germline trimming cut 8 bases from V and 3 bases from J; bases unmatched to any gene: 3. There are 14 residues in the CDR3. From germline, CDR1 is LNHDA and CDR2 SQIVND (reference sequence). CDR3 sequence reads: CASAGLAGTDTQYF. CDR3 nucleotides: TGTGCCAGTGCAGGACTAGCGGGGACAGATACGCAGTATTTT.

The chain couples TRBV18 to TRBJ2-2; the D gene is possibly TRBD2 (7 bases). The V gene lost 3 bases and the J gene lost 1 base, with 12 bases spanning the gap. The germline V gene encodes CDR1 KGHSH and CDR2 LQKENI. The CDR3 covers 16 residues. Here the CDR3 reads CASSPGGQLNTGELFF. Written as DNA, the CDR3 is TGTGCCAGCTCACCCGGGGGGCAGCTGAACACCGGGGAGCTGTTTTTT. Using reference TRBV18 and TRBJ2-2 for the parts outside the CDR3, the full variable domain is NAGVMQNPRHLVRRRGQEARLRCSPMKGHSHVYWYRQLPEEGLKFMVYLQKENIIDESGMPKERFSAEFPKEGPSILRIQQVVRGDSAAYFCASSPGGQLNTGELFFGEGSRLTVL.

This chain connects TRBV6-1 to TRBJ1-5; D is unresolved. Trimming stripped 3 bases from V and 7 bases from J, with 13 bases between. The CDR3 has 14 residues. Germline V gene sequence: CDR1 MNHNS, CDR2 SASEGT. The chain's CDR3 is CASSESGNGQPQHF. CDR3 coding DNA: TGTGCCAGCAGTGAGTCCGGAAACGGGCAGCCCCAGCATTTT.

The chain combines TRBV5-1 with TRBJ2-3; 11 positions match TRBD2. The CDR3 consists of 19 residues. Germline trimming cut 2 bases from V and 0 bases from J; bases unmatched to any gene: 11. Germline values: CDR1 SGHRS, CDR2 YFSETQ. The CDR3 here is CASSFPGLAVLGSTDTQYF. The CDR3 DNA reads as TGCGCCAGCAGCTTTCCGGGACTAGCGGTCCTAGGGAGCACAGATACGCAGTATTTT.

The chain couples TRBV20-1 to TRBJ2-4; no definite D call. Germline V gives CDR1 DFQATT, CDR2 SNEGSKA (reference sequence). The CDR3 is 15 amino acids. V gave up 3 bases and J gave up 6 bases, with 18 bases separating them. CDR3 loop: CSASKVPQVLNIQYF. CDR3 DNA: TGCAGTGCTAGTAAGGTCCCCCAGGTTTTAAACATTCAGTACTTC.

The chain uses TRBV2 and TRBJ2-1; D unclear. Germline V gene lookup returns CDR1 SNHLY and CDR2 FYNNEI. Deletions cut 3 bases from V and 1 base from J, with 13 bases between. The CDR3 is made up of 16 amino acids. The CDR3 DNA reads TGTGCCAGCAGTGAGTCCCAGTCGGGTTCCTACAATGAGCAGTTCTTC. Translating it yields CASSESQSGSYNEQFF.

This clone was observed a few times. The V and J genes are TRBV3-1 (or the pseudogene TRBV3-2) and TRBJ2-5; weak D call: TRBD1 (6 bases). This CDR3 region has 14 residues. V lost 3 bases, J lost 0 bases, and 8 bases lay in between. Germline CDR1 LGHDT, CDR2 YNNKEL (reference sequence). The CDR3 sequence: CASSHDRYQETQYF. Here the CDR3 DNA reads TGTGCCAGCAGCCACGACAGGTACCAAGAGACCCAGTACTTC.

The chain recombines TRBV7-9 with TRBJ1-5, with 8 bases matching TRBD1. In germline, CDR1 is SEHNR, CDR2 FQNEAQ (reference sequence). The junction had 10 bases not matched to a gene; V was cut back by 6 bases and J by 6 bases. The CDR3 has 15 amino acids. For the CDR3, the DNA is TGTGCCAGCAGTGGACAGGGAGCATCTGGTCAGCCCCAGCATTTT. It yields the protein CASSGQGASGQPQHF. The full variable domain, in which reference TRBV7-9 and TRBJ1-5 provide the parts outside the CDR3, is DTGVSQNPRHKITKRGQNVTFRCDPISEHNRLYWYRQTLGQGPEFLTYFQNEAQLEKSRLLSDRFSAERPKGSFSTLEIQRTEQGDSAMYLCASSGQGASGQPQHFGDGTRLSIL.